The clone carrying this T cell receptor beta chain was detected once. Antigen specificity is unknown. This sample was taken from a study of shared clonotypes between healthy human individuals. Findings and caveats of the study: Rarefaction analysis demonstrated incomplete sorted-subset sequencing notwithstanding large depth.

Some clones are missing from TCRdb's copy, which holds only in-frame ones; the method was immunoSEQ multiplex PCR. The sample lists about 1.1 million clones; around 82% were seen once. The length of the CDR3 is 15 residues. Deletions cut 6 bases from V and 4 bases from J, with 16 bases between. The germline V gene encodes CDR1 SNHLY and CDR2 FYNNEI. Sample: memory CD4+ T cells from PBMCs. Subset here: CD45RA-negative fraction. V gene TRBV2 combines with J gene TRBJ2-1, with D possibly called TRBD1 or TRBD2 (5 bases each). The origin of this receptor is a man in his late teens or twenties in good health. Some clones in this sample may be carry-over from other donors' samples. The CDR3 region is CASSQGASGYNEQFF. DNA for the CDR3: TGTGCCAGCAGCCAGGGAGCGAGTGGGTACAATGAGCAGTTCTTC.